These 22 T cell receptor beta chains came from one sample sequenced in a study of cytomegalovirus exposure and HLA in healthy donors. Clones were read by immunoSEQ multiplex PCR, and TCRdb kept only the in-frame ones, dropping some. The profile shows 55,000 to 70,000 clones, approximately 90% of them singletons. Material: PBMCs. These receptors originate from a man aged 18-30 years in good health and CMV-seronegative.

The genes are TRBV5-1 and TRBJ2-7; the D is unclear. The CDR3 runs 15 residues. Trimming took 1 base from V and 0 from J, leaving 11 bases between them. Germline CDR1 and CDR2: SGHRS and YFSETQ. The CDR3, as DNA: TGCGCCAGCAGCTTGATACCAGGCCCCTCCTACGAGCAGTACTTC. Amino acids: CASSLIPGPSYEQYF.

The chain recombines TRBV28 with TRBJ1-4, with D maybe TRBD1 (5 bases). CDR1 MDHEN and CDR2 SYDVKM come from the germline V gene. Trimming removed 2 bases from V and 7 bases from J, with 11 bases in between. The CDR3 loop spans 14 amino acids. CDR3: CASSLRGGVEKLFF. The CDR3 DNA reads TGTGCCAGCAGTTTACGGGGGGGGGTTGAAAAACTGTTTTTT.

CDR3 amino acids: CASSGDREIYEQYF. The CDR3, as DNA: TGTGCCAGCAGTGGGGACAGGGAAATTTACGAGCAGTACTTC. This chain joins TRBV5-4 and TRBJ2-7, with 9 bases that match TRBD1. The germline V gene encodes CDR1 SGHNT and CDR2 YYREEE (reference sequence). V shed 5 bases and J 4 bases; nucleotides not matched to a gene: 7. This CDR3 spans 14 amino acids.

V and J are TRBV7-9 and TRBJ2-2, with TRBD2 identical over 7 bases. Per the germline V gene, CDR1 is SEHNR and CDR2 is FQNEAQ (reference sequence). This CDR3 is 16 amino acids long. V was pared by 3 bases and J by 1 base, with 5 bases of the junction left unmatched. CDR3 in amino acids: CASSFGPSGNTGELFF. The CDR3 DNA sequence: TGTGCCAGCAGCTTTGGTCCTAGCGGGAACACCGGGGAGCTGTTTTTT.

The rearrangement uses TRBV9 and TRBJ2-3; the match to TRBD2 covers 8 bases. V gave up 0 bases and J gave up 0 bases; unmatched junction bases: 3. Germline CDR1 and CDR2: SGDLS and YYNGEE. The CDR3 extends over 16 amino acids. CDR3 DNA sequence: TGTGCCAGCAGCGTAGTGGCTAGCGGGAGCACAGATACGCAGTATTTT. Its translation: CASSVVASGSTDTQYF.

The rearrangement joins TRBV5-1 to TRBJ2-1; 14 bases are a match to TRBD2. CDR1 and CDR2 from the germline V gene are SGHRS and YFSETQ. V lost 4 bases to trimming and J lost 1 base; unmatched junction nucleotides: 4. The CDR3 runs 17 residues. CDR3: CASSRTSGRLSYNEQFF. In DNA form, the CDR3 reads TGCGCCAGCAGCCGGACTAGCGGGAGGCTATCCTACAATGAGCAGTTCTTC.

The chain uses TRBV27 and TRBJ2-5; D unclear. This CDR3 region has 13 residues. V was shortened by 1 base and J by 5 bases, with 8 bases between the two germline ends. From germline, CDR1 is MNHEY and CDR2 SMNVEV (reference sequence). Here the CDR3 DNA reads TGTGCCAGCAGTTTATGGTTCGGTGAGACCCAGTACTTC. Amino acid sequence: CASSLWFGETQYF.

The chain recombines TRBV5-8 with TRBJ1-5, with TRBD1 identical over 8 bases. CDR1 is SGHTS, CDR2 YDEGEE, per germline. CDR3 length: 15 amino acids. With V trimmed by 1 base and J by 9 bases, 9 bases remained unmatched. The chain's CDR3 is CASSLSGTGGSPQHF. The CDR3 region has the DNA TGTGCCAGCAGCTTGTCCGGGACAGGAGGGTCGCCCCAGCATTTT.

The chain uses TRBV10-3 and TRBJ1-1; D remains ambiguous. CDR3 length: 12 amino acids. Per the germline V gene, CDR1 is ENHRY and CDR2 is SYGVKD. V was shortened by 6 bases and J by 1 base, with 6 bases between the two germline ends. The CDR3 bases are TGTGCCATCAGGGCAGGGAACACTGAAGCTTTCTTT. Residues: CAIRAGNTEAFF.

The chain employs TRBV27 and TRBJ1-1, with 7 bases matching TRBD1. Trimming removed 5 bases from V and 0 bases from J; junction bases left unmatched: 6. The CDR3 runs to 15 residues. Germline V gene lookup returns CDR1 MNHEY and CDR2 SMNVEV (reference sequence). The CDR3 reads CASSVTGTVNTEAFF. CDR3 nucleotides: TGTGCCAGCAGTGTGACAGGGACAGTGAACACTGAAGCTTTCTTT.

The CDR3 here is CSVDSGRAKEQYF. The CDR3 DNA sequence: TGCAGCGTTGATAGCGGGAGGGCCAAGGAGCAGTACTTC. The V gene is TRBV29-1, the J gene TRBJ2-7; 11 bases agree with TRBD2. The CDR3 spans 13 residues. V lost 3 bases, J lost 7 bases, and 5 bases stayed unmatched. Germline values: CDR1 SQVTM, CDR2 ANQGSEA.

This chain joins TRBV19 and TRBJ2-3; 8 bases line up with TRBD2. Germline V CDR1 and CDR2: LNHDA, SQIVND (reference sequence). The CDR3 has 15 residues. V was pared by 5 bases and J by 0 bases, with 4 bases of the junction left unmatched. CDR3 amino acids: CASSVTSVSTDTQYF. The CDR3 DNA is TGTGCCAGTAGTGTGACTAGCGTGAGCACAGATACGCAGTATTTT. Using reference TRBV19 and TRBJ2-3 for the parts outside the CDR3, the full variable domain is DGGITQSPKYLFRKEGQNVTLSCEQNLNHDAMYWYRQDPGQGLRLIYYSQIVNDFQKGDIAEGYSVSREKKESFPLTVTSAQKNPTAFYLCASSVTSVSTDTQYFGPGTRLTVL.

The chain links TRBV9 to TRBJ2-7; unclear D gene. V dropped 0 bases and J dropped 3 bases, with 13 bases sitting between them. CDR1 and CDR2 from the germline V gene are SGDLS and YYNGEE. The CDR3 is 15 amino acids. The CDR3 is CASSVGRRFVYEQYF. The CDR3 DNA follows: TGTGCCAGCAGCGTAGGGCGGCGATTCGTCTACGAGCAGTACTTC.

The CDR3 region is CASSPQDTLRAFF. In nucleotides, the CDR3 is TGTGCCAGCTCACCCCAGGACACTCTCCGAGCTTTCTTT. The J gene is TRBJ1-1, the V gene TRBV18; a weak D match, TRBD1 (5 bases). Per the germline V gene, CDR1 is KGHSH and CDR2 is LQKENI. V lost 3 bases and J lost 10, with 15 bases in between. The CDR3 extends over 13 amino acids.

The V gene is TRBV7-6, the J gene TRBJ2-7; perhaps TRBD1 as D (6 bases). The CDR3 sequence is 16 residues long. Germline loops: CDR1 SGHVS, CDR2 FNYEAQ. The V gene lost 5 bases and the J gene lost 6 bases, with 23 bases spanning the gap. CDR3 coding DNA: TGTGCCAGCAGCGTATACCCTTCTAGGACAGCCCCCGAGCAGTACTTC. It translates to CASSVYPSRTAPEQYF.

The chain carries TRBV2 and TRBJ1-4; D unresolved. V shed 4 bases and J shed 8 bases, with 11 bases lying between them. Germline CDR1 is SNHLY and CDR2 is FYNNEI. The CDR3 has 13 amino acids. The CDR3 loop reads CASSVQSLEKLFF. CDR3 coding DNA: TGTGCCAGCAGTGTACAGTCCCTCGAAAAACTGTTTTTT.

The CDR3 DNA reads as TGTGCCATCAGTGACCCTAGCGGGAGGATCTACAATGAGCAGTTCTTC. Translated: CAISDPSGRIYNEQFF. The chain recombines TRBV10-3 with TRBJ2-1; 11 nucleotides match TRBD2. With 3 bases clipped from V and 3 bases from J, the junction kept 4 bases outside the gene matches. The CDR3 runs 16 residues. Germline V gives CDR1 ENHRY, CDR2 SYGVKD.

The V call is TRBV28, the J call TRBJ1-2, with 9 nucleotides matching TRBD1. The CDR3 is made up of 14 amino acids. The V gene's germline CDR1 is MDHEN and CDR2 SYDVKM. Trimming took 6 bases from V and 4 from J; bases not matched to a gene: 6. Written as DNA, the CDR3 is TGTGCCAGCAGACCTACAGGGGGCGGCTATGGCTACACCTTC. Encoded protein: CASRPTGGGYGYTF.

This sequence joins TRBV7-9 and TRBJ1-1; D remains unclear. V was cut by 1 base and J by 6 bases, with 12 bases left in between. Looked up from germline, CDR1 is SEHNR and CDR2 is FQNEAQ (reference sequence). CDR3 size: 14 residues. In nucleotides, the CDR3 is TGTGCCAGCAGCTTAGTGCGGGAGTACTCTGAAGCTTTCTTT. The encoded protein is CASSLVREYSEAFF.

CDR3 in amino acids: CAMSPRGRTQETQYF. The CDR3 DNA follows: TGTGCCATGTCGCCTAGAGGGCGGACCCAAGAGACCCAGTACTTC. V and J are TRBV28 and TRBJ2-5; TRBD2 is a possible D gene (5 bases). Germline assignment: CDR1 MDHEN and CDR2 SYDVKM. V was cut by 10 bases and J by 1 base, with 19 bases left in between. The CDR3 loop spans 15 amino acids. The full variable domain, with the rest looked up from reference TRBV28 and TRBJ2-5, is DVKVTQSSRYLVKRTGEKVFLECVQDMDHENMFWYRQDPGLGLRLIYFSYDVKMKEKGDIPEGYSVSREKKERFSLILESASTNQTSMYLCAMSPRGRTQETQYFGPGTRLLVL.

V usage is TRBV5-1 and J usage is TRBJ1-1; D not resolved. This CDR3 is built from 14 residues. Trimming removed 1 base from V and 4 bases from J, with 11 bases in between. Looked up from germline, CDR1 is SGHRS and CDR2 is YFSETQ. Here the CDR3 DNA reads TGCGCCAGCAGCTTGATCGAGCGGAGCACTGAAGCTTTCTTT. This sequence encodes CASSLIERSTEAFF.

This chain uses TRBV27 with TRBJ2-2; D unresolved. V was pared by 3 bases and J by 1 base, with 6 bases between. Per germline, CDR1 MNHEY and CDR2 SMNVEV (reference sequence). This CDR3 contains 14 residues. The chain's CDR3 is CASSFWQNTGELFF. The CDR3 bases are TGTGCCAGCAGTTTTTGGCAGAACACCGGGGAGCTGTTTTTT.